These 25 T cell receptor beta chains were all obtained from the same sample, sequenced in a study of response to subunit inactivated influenza vaccine. TCRdb reanalysed the RT-PCR reads using MiXCR and keeps one entry per CDR3 protein. The data hold about 540,000 distinct CDR3 sequences, with roughly 25% observed a single time. These data were likewise used in another study, on T cells expressing NK-cell markers. That investigation notes: It was by 5'RACE template switching with UMIs that TCR beta cDNA was made.

Sample: CD4+ T cells sorted from PBMCs, taken less than 13 days after vaccination. These receptors originate from a man over 45 who received an inactivated influenza vaccine.

This clonotype occurred many times. The genes are TRBV28 and TRBJ2-7; D unclear. Between the trimmed V and J ends, which lost 6 bases and 1 base, there was a span of 13 bases. The CDR3 is made up of 14 amino acids. Germline V CDR1 and CDR2: MDHEN, SYDVKM. The CDR3 spells CASRLTTSSYEQYF. The CDR3 DNA is TGTGCCAGCAGGCTAACCACCTCTTCCTACGAGCAGTACTTC.

The chain links TRBV7-3 to TRBJ2-3; D not resolved. Germline loops: CDR1 SGHTA, CDR2 FQGTGA. V was pared by 1 base and J by 0 bases, with 8 bases between. The CDR3 spans 15 residues. This CDR3 reads CASSLSGSSTDTQYF. CDR3 bases: TGTGCCAGCAGCTTAAGCGGAAGTAGCACAGATACGCAGTATTTT.

In its sample, this clonotype was seen a few times. The chain combines TRBV20-1 with TRBJ1-1; no clear D gene. Trimming left V 3 bases short and J 7 bases short, with 9 bases between. The CDR3 is made up of 11 amino acids. CDR1 is DFQATT, CDR2 SNEGSKA, per germline (reference sequence). CDR3 sequence (DNA): TGCAGTGCTAGCGACGGATTTGAAGCTTTCTTT. Translated: CSASDGFEAFF.

The rearrangement uses TRBV15 and TRBJ2-7; D is tentatively TRBD1 or TRBD2 (5 bases each). Germline V gene lookup returns CDR1 LNHNV and CDR2 YYDKDF (reference sequence). CDR3 length: 16 residues. Deletions cut 0 bases from V and 0 bases from J, with 12 bases between. Here the CDR3 reads CATSREGAGSSYEQYF. In nucleotides, the CDR3 is TGTGCCACCAGCAGAGAGGGAGCAGGGAGCTCCTACGAGCAGTACTTC.

This clonotype has a handful of counts. The chain carries TRBV6-5 and TRBJ2-7; tentatively, D is TRBD1 or TRBD2 (5 bases each). Germline CDR1 reads MNHEY; CDR2 reads SVGAGI. The CDR3 is 14 amino acids. V lost 3 bases to trimming and J lost 0 bases, with 9 bases between them. The CDR3 spells CASSYPGASYEQYF. CDR3 in DNA: TGTGCCAGCAGTTATCCCGGGGCCTCCTACGAGCAGTACTTC.

The rearrangement uses TRBV11-2 and TRBJ2-1, with unresolved D. Trimming took 5 bases from V and 10 from J, leaving 15 bases between them. This CDR3 has 13 residues. CDR1 is SGHAT and CDR2 is FQNNGV in the germline V gene. The CDR3 loop reads CASSPGRAQEQFF. In DNA, the CDR3 is TGTGCCAGCAGCCCGGGTCGGGCACAGGAGCAGTTCTTC.

The gene calls are TRBV30 and TRBJ2-5, with a weak D call TRBD2 (7 bases). The germline gives CDR1 GTSNPN, CDR2 SVGIG (reference sequence). This CDR3 has 13 amino acids. V dropped 8 bases and J dropped 0 bases, with 13 bases sitting between them. The CDR3 region has the DNA TGTGCCAGGGGGGGTCCCCACCAAGAGACCCAGTACTTC. Translation gives CARGGPHQETQYF. Full variable domain (remainder filled in from reference TRBV30 and TRBJ2-5): SQTIHQWPATLVQPVGSPLSLECTVEGTSNPNLYWYRQAAGRGLQLLFYSVGIGQISSEVPQNLSASRPQDRQFILSSKKLLLSDSGFYLCARGGPHQETQYFGPGTRLLVL.

The chain joins TRBV23-1 to TRBJ2-3, with D uncertain. TRBV23-1 is an open reading frame whose function is uncertain. The CDR3 totals 16 residues. V lost 3 bases and J 0 bases, leaving 13 bases between the germline ends. The CDR3 bases are TGCGCCAGCAGTCACAGCCTAAAACCTAGCACAGATACGCAGTATTTT. Protein: CASSHSLKPSTDTQYF.

The rearrangement uses TRBV7-9 and TRBJ1-4; no firm D call. V was trimmed by 5 bases and J by 14 bases, leaving 18 bases between them. The CDR3 consists of 13 residues. Germline lookup yields CDR1 SEHNR and CDR2 FQNEAQ (reference sequence). Here the CDR3 reads CASSHRTVQDLFF. The CDR3, as DNA: TGTGCCAGCAGCCACCGGACCGTCCAGGACCTGTTTTTT.

This clonotype was counted between two and nine times. The genes are TRBV6-2 or TRBV6-3 and TRBJ2-7, with D possibly being TRBD2 (6 bases). Trimming stripped 5 bases from V and 5 bases from J, with 16 bases between. The CDR3 contains 14 residues. Germline lookup yields CDR1 MNHEY and CDR2 SVGEGT. CDR3 DNA sequence: TGTGCCAGCAGTGACCTCCGGGGGAGGAACGAGCAGTACTTC. It yields the protein CASSDLRGRNEQYF.

This clonotype is labeled medium-sized. V and J are TRBV7-8 and TRBJ1-1, with D unclear. The V end was cut by 1 base, the J end by 0 bases, with 9 bases between. Germline V lookup: CDR1 SGHVS, CDR2 FQNEAQ. CDR3 length: 15 amino acids. The CDR3 nucleotides are TGTGCCAGCAGCTTAGAGGCAGTCATGAACACTGAAGCTTTCTTT. Protein product: CASSLEAVMNTEAFF.

This clonotype came up many times. The chain combines TRBV12-3 or TRBV12-4 with TRBJ1-2; D gene uncertain. The CDR3 has 12 residues. V was cut by 3 bases and J by 6 bases, with 8 bases left in between. CDR3: CASSFTVDGYTF. The CDR3 region has the DNA TGTGCCAGCAGTTTTACGGTCGATGGCTACACCTTC.

This clonotype was detected only a few times. The genes are TRBV30 and TRBJ1-1; maybe TRBD1 (6 bases). CDR1 and CDR2 from the germline V gene are GTSNPN and SVGIG (reference sequence). Trimming left V 4 bases short and J 3 bases short, with 15 bases between. The CDR3 consists of 14 residues. CDR3 sequence reads: CAWKGTRVDTEAFF. Written as DNA, the CDR3 is TGTGCCTGGAAAGGGACAAGGGTGGACACTGAAGCTTTCTTT. The variable domain in full, completed from reference TRBV30 and TRBJ1-1, reads SQTIHQWPATLVQPVGSPLSLECTVEGTSNPNLYWYRQAAGRGLQLLFYSVGIGQISSEVPQNLSASRPQDRQFILSSKKLLLSDSGFYLCAWKGTRVDTEAFFGQGTRLTVV.

The chain has TRBV20-1 and TRBJ2-5; 8 bases map to TRBD2. Per germline, CDR1 DFQATT and CDR2 SNEGSKA (reference sequence). The CDR3 sequence is 10 residues long. CDR3 nucleotide sequence: TGCAGCGGGAGGGGAGAGACCCAGTACTTC. Translating gives CSGRGETQYF.

This clonotype was counted between two and nine times. The chain employs TRBV6-2 or TRBV6-3 and TRBJ1-5; no definite D call. The V and J ends lost 0 bases and 9 bases respectively, with 12 bases between them. The CDR3 totals 14 residues. CDR1 and CDR2 from the germline V gene are MNHEY and SVGEGT. This chain's CDR3 is CASSYSSTGLPQHF. The DNA of the CDR3 is TGTGCCAGCAGTTACTCCAGCACCGGACTGCCCCAGCATTTT.

V usage is TRBV20-1 and J usage is TRBJ2-1, with 7 bases identical to TRBD1. Per germline, CDR1 DFQATT and CDR2 SNEGSKA (reference sequence). This CDR3 has 14 residues. After removal of 3 bases from V and 12 bases from J, the junction contained 14 bases not matched to a gene. CDR3 sequence: CSASWRQGDIGQFF. Written as DNA, the CDR3 is TGCAGTGCTAGTTGGAGACAGGGAGATATCGGGCAGTTCTTC.

V is TRBV6-2 or TRBV6-3 and J is TRBJ2-2; D is uncertain. Germline lookup yields CDR1 MNHEY and CDR2 SVGEGT. V was trimmed by 2 bases and J by 3 bases, leaving 16 bases between them. This CDR3 has 17 residues. The CDR3 DNA sequence: TGTGCCAGCAGTTACCCTCTCTCGCGACCCGACACCGGGGAGCTGTTTTTT. It codes for CASSYPLSRPDTGELFF.

This clonotype was observed a few times. The chain combines TRBV4-3 with TRBJ2-4; maybe TRBD1 (6 bases). Germline V gene lookup returns CDR1 LGHNA and CDR2 YSLEER. Trimming took 0 bases from V and 6 from J, leaving 9 bases between them. CDR3 length equals 14 residues. The CDR3 is CASSQDSRGNIQYF. The CDR3, as DNA: TGCGCCAGCAGCCAAGATAGCAGGGGAAACATTCAGTACTTC.

This chain joins TRBV29-1 and TRBJ2-5, with a weak D call TRBD1 (6 bases). V was clipped by 3 bases and J by 4 bases, with 12 bases between them. The CDR3 is 13 residues long. The germline V gene has CDR1 SQVTM and CDR2 ANQGSEA. CDR3 region: CSVERGRGETQYF. The CDR3 nucleotides read TGCAGCGTTGAGAGGGGCAGGGGAGAGACCCAGTACTTC.

The CDR3 spells CASSFTGDGNQPQHF. CDR3 DNA sequence: TGTGCCAGCAGCTTTACAGGGGATGGCAATCAGCCCCAGCATTTT. The chain carries TRBV7-2 and TRBJ1-5; 7 positions match TRBD1. CDR1 SGHTA and CDR2 FQGNSA come from the germline V gene. This CDR3 is 15 amino acids long. After removal of 3 bases from V and 2 bases from J, the junction contained 4 bases not matched to a gene. Full variable domain (rest looked up from reference TRBV7-2 and TRBJ1-5): GAGVSQSPSNKVTEKGKDVELRCDPISGHTALYWYRQSLGQGLEFLIYFQGNSAPDKSGLPSDRFSAERTGGSVSTLTIQRTQQEDSAVYLCASSFTGDGNQPQHFGDGTRLSIL.

There are a few counts of this clonotype. The rearrangement uses TRBV12-3 or TRBV12-4 and TRBJ1-2; TRBD1 is a possible D gene (5 bases). The ends were cut back, 0 bases at V and 5 bases at J, with 10 bases in the middle. The CDR3 has 14 amino acids. The CDR3: CASSLAVGVYGYTF. In DNA, the CDR3 is TGTGCCAGCAGTTTAGCTGTAGGGGTTTATGGCTACACCTTC.

This clonotype was recorded a few times. The chain couples TRBV20-1 to TRBJ2-7; D not certain. The V end lost 1 base, the J end lost 7 bases, and 8 bases lay between the germline ends. Germline values: CDR1 DFQATT, CDR2 SNEGSKA (reference sequence). The CDR3 is made up of 11 amino acids. CDR3 in DNA: TGCAGTGCTAGAGTCCAGATTGAGCAGTACTTC. Encoded protein: CSARVQIEQYF.

The rearrangement uses TRBV7-9 and TRBJ1-3; a possible D gene is TRBD1 (5 bases). CDR3 length: 17 amino acids. The V and J ends lost 5 bases and 0 bases respectively, with 17 bases between them. From germline, CDR1 is SEHNR and CDR2 FQNEAQ (reference sequence). The CDR3 sequence: CASSINLMGRSGNTIYF. The CDR3 region has the DNA TGTGCCAGCAGCATTAACTTAATGGGACGCTCTGGAAACACCATATATTTT.

This clonotype was counted a few times. The chain joins TRBV7-2 to TRBJ2-1; no reliable D call. V lost 4 bases and J lost 11, with 12 bases in between. The CDR3 contains 12 residues. Germline V lookup: CDR1 SGHTA, CDR2 FQGNSA. The CDR3 DNA sequence: TGTGCCAGCAGCTCGTCTCCGGCCCAGCAGTTCTTC. As protein: CASSSSPAQQFF. Full variable domain (missing parts from reference TRBV7-2 and TRBJ2-1): GAGVSQSPSNKVTEKGKDVELRCDPISGHTALYWYRQSLGQGLEFLIYFQGNSAPDKSGLPSDRFSAERTGGSVSTLTIQRTQQEDSAVYLCASSSSPAQQFFGPGTRLTVL.

This chain uses TRBV10-3 with TRBJ2-7, with 9 bases matching TRBD1. This CDR3 region has 15 residues. With 6 bases clipped from V and 1 base from J, the junction kept 7 bases outside the gene matches. The germline V gene has CDR1 ENHRY and CDR2 SYGVKD. CDR3 amino acids: CAIRPRQGDSYEQYF. The CDR3 DNA is TGTGCCATCAGACCTCGACAGGGGGATTCCTACGAGCAGTACTTC.